Each of the 20 T cell receptor beta chains below was sequenced from the same sample in a study of blood T cells in healthy people across ages. The use of a sample-barcoded 5' primer and a J-beta primer mix characterized a second PCR of roughly 7 to 11 cycles. In TCRdb, the 5' RACE reads were re-called with MiXCR into one record per CDR3 protein. The sample contains hundreds of thousands of distinct CDR3 sequences, more than 20% of which appear only once. A further study also used this sample, focusing on T cells of mothers and their children.

The sequencing sample was made of blood. The receptor source for this set is a boy under 18 in good health.

The genes are TRBV6-1 and TRBJ2-5; 14 bases align to TRBD2. Near its end, the DNA agrees better with TRBJ2-1, so the J call may be wrong. In germline, CDR1 is MNHNS, CDR2 SASEGT. The CDR3 sequence is 18 residues long. CDR3 in DNA: TGTGCCAGCAGCGAGACTAGCGGGAGGGCCCGTTCCTACAATGAGCAGTTCTTC. Its translation: CASSETSGRARSYNEQFF.

The genes are TRBV5-1 and TRBJ2-1, with D hard to call. The CDR3 runs to 16 residues. CDR1 is SGHRS, CDR2 YFSETQ, per germline. V was shortened by 0 bases and J by 4 bases, with 14 bases between the two germline ends. The CDR3 nucleotides read TGCGCCAGCAGCTTGGACGTCGGTCGACCGTACAATGAGCAGTTCTTC. Amino acids: CASSLDVGRPYNEQFF.

The chain links TRBV5-5 to TRBJ2-3; D is possibly TRBD2 (6 bases). This CDR3 is 13 amino acids long. Germline V gene sequence: CDR1 SGHKS, CDR2 YYEKEE (reference sequence). Trimming stripped 6 bases from V and 0 bases from J, with 8 bases between. CDR3 in DNA: TGTGCCAGCATGGCGGGGAGCACAGATACGCAGTATTTT. Amino acids: CASMAGSTDTQYF.

This clonotype was detected only a few times. The chain joins TRBV13 to TRBJ1-5, with D perhaps TRBD1 (6 bases). The CDR3 covers 15 residues. Germline V gene sequence: CDR1 PRHDT, CDR2 FYEKMQ (reference sequence). The germline V and J ends were trimmed by 7 bases and 3 bases, with 16 bases remaining between them. The CDR3 DNA follows: TGTGCCAGCAACCTTTGGGGGGCCAACAATCAGCCCCAGCATTTT. Its translation: CASNLWGANNQPQHF. Full variable domain (rest looked up from reference TRBV13 and TRBJ1-5): AAGVIQSPRHLIKEKRETATLKCYPIPRHDTVYWYQQGPGQDPQFLISFYEKMQSDKGSIPDRFSAQQFSDYHSELNMSSLELGDSALYFCASNLWGANNQPQHFGDGTRLSIL.

The gene calls are TRBV29-1 and TRBJ2-5; 8 bases line up with TRBD1. This CDR3 region has 16 residues. V was pared by 4 bases and J by 1 base, with 11 bases of the junction left unmatched. The V gene's germline CDR1 is SQVTM and CDR2 ANQGSEA. The CDR3 region is CSVVRGAGGLQETQYF. Written as DNA, the CDR3 is TGCAGCGTTGTTAGAGGGGCAGGGGGCCTCCAAGAGACCCAGTACTTC.

In its sample, this clonotype was seen once. This chain connects TRBV13 to TRBJ1-4; weak D call: TRBD1 (6 bases). The CDR3 is made up of 15 amino acids. The V end lost 5 bases, the J end lost 4 bases, and 14 bases lay between the germline ends. The V gene's germline CDR1 is PRHDT and CDR2 FYEKMQ (reference sequence). CDR3 loop: CASSQIGQYNEKLFF. The CDR3 bases are TGTGCCAGCAGCCAGATCGGACAGTATAATGAAAAACTGTTTTTT.

The J gene is TRBJ2-3, the V gene TRBV29-1; D is perhaps TRBD1 or TRBD2 (6 bases each). The CDR3 is made up of 11 amino acids. CDR1 and CDR2 (germline): SQVTM, ANQGSEA. Trimming took off 4 bases at V and 8 bases at J, with 10 bases between the two ends. CDR3 protein: CSVGKGGTQYF. DNA of the CDR3: TGCAGCGTTGGCAAGGGGGGTACGCAGTATTTT.

V and J are TRBV7-9 and TRBJ2-7; TRBD1 is a possible D gene (6 bases). CDR1 is SEHNR, CDR2 FQNEAQ, per germline (reference sequence). The CDR3 loop spans 15 amino acids. V lost 5 bases, J lost 5 bases, and 19 bases lay in between. As DNA, the CDR3 is TGTGCCAGCAGCCAGAACAGACAGGTTATCCACGAGCAGTACTTC. Residues: CASSQNRQVIHEQYF.

In its sample, this clonotype was seen a few times. DNA of the CDR3: TGCAGCGTTGAGTGGGAGTCGGGAAACACCATATATTTT. Residues: CSVEWESGNTIYF. The chain uses TRBV29-1 and TRBJ1-3, with D hard to call. Germline V CDR1 and CDR2: SQVTM, ANQGSEA. The CDR3 length is 13 residues. Trimming cost V 3 bases and J 4 bases, with 10 bases left between them.

V usage is TRBV20-1 and J usage is TRBJ2-5, with D tentatively TRBD1 (6 bases). The J call may be faulty, since TRBJ2-7 better matches the DNA end. CDR1 DFQATT and CDR2 SNEGSKA come from the germline V gene (reference sequence). This CDR3 is 13 amino acids long. The CDR3 coding sequence is TGCAGAGCCCTCCACAGGGATACCTACGAGCAGTACTTC. Translating it yields CRALHRDTYEQYF.

In this sample, this clonotype turned up a few times. The genes are TRBV28 and TRBJ1-4; D remains ambiguous. Between the trimmed V and J ends, which lost 6 bases and 5 bases, there was a span of 10 bases. Looked up from germline, CDR1 is MDHEN and CDR2 is SYDVKM. The CDR3 runs 13 residues. The CDR3 spells CASSPSPNEKLFF. DNA of the CDR3: TGTGCCAGCAGCCCAAGTCCAAATGAAAAACTGTTTTTT. The full variable domain, its missing parts supplied by reference TRBV28 and TRBJ1-4, is DVKVTQSSRYLVKRTGEKVFLECVQDMDHENMFWYRQDPGLGLRLIYFSYDVKMKEKGDIPEGYSVSREKKERFSLILESASTNQTSMYLCASSPSPNEKLFFGSGTQLSVL.

The chain is built from TRBV4-2 and TRBJ2-1, with 9 bases fitting TRBD2. The CDR3 totals 15 residues. The germline V gene encodes CDR1 LGHNA and CDR2 YNFKEQ. Losses at the gene ends were 6 bases for V and 6 bases for J; bases not matched to a gene: 9. The CDR3 DNA is TGTGCCAGCAGTCCCTCGGCGGGAGGGCGCAATGAGCAGTTCTTC. Its translation: CASSPSAGGRNEQFF.

This clonotype was observed many times. The rearrangement links TRBV4-2 to TRBJ2-3, with TRBD2 matching 13 bases. The length of the CDR3 is 18 residues. The J segment lost 0 bases and the V segment lost 0 bases, leaving 3 bases of the junction unmatched. Germline V gene lookup returns CDR1 LGHNA and CDR2 YNFKEQ. This CDR3 reads CASSQDGLAGVSTDTQYF. CDR3 in DNA: TGTGCCAGCAGCCAAGACGGACTAGCGGGGGTAAGCACAGATACGCAGTATTTT.

This rearrangement joins TRBV4-1 to TRBJ2-1; a possible D gene is TRBD2 (5 bases). The CDR3 contains 15 residues. Trimming cost V 0 bases and J 4 bases, with 10 bases left between them. The V gene's germline CDR1 is MGHRA and CDR2 YSYEKL. The CDR3 loop reads CASSQERAGYNEQFF. The CDR3 DNA sequence: TGCGCCAGCAGCCAAGAAAGGGCGGGTTACAATGAGCAGTTCTTC.

This chain uses TRBV6-2 or TRBV6-3 with TRBJ2-2, with unresolved D. Trimming took off 5 bases at V and 7 bases at J, with 14 bases between the two ends. Germline CDR1 reads MNHEY; CDR2 reads SVGEGT. This CDR3 is built from 14 residues. CDR3 bases: TGTGCCAGCAGTCCCGTAGACAAGAACGGGGAGCTGTTTTTT. It encodes CASSPVDKNGELFF.

The V call is TRBV7-9, the J call TRBJ1-2; 9 bases are shared with TRBD1. Trimming at V came to 3 bases and at J to 6 bases, leaving 8 bases not matched to a gene. CDR3 length: 15 amino acids. CDR1 and CDR2 (germline): SEHNR, FQNEAQ (reference sequence). In nucleotides, the CDR3 is TGTGCCAGCAGCTTGGACAGGGGTCTCAGTAATGGCTACACCTTC. It encodes CASSLDRGLSNGYTF.

CDR3 coding DNA: TGTGCCAGCACAGGGATCGAGTCCGTCAATGAGCAGTTCTTC. It is translated as CASTGIESVNEQFF. The chain uses TRBV5-6 and TRBJ2-1, with D possibly being TRBD1 (5 bases). The CDR3 contains 14 residues. Trimming took off 6 bases at V and 6 bases at J, with 16 bases between the two ends. CDR1 is SGHDT and CDR2 is YYEEEE in the germline V gene.

The chain links TRBV18 to TRBJ2-5; the D gene is possibly TRBD2 (5 bases). Per germline, CDR1 KGHSH and CDR2 LQKENI. V was shortened by 3 bases and J by 3 bases, with 14 bases between the two germline ends. The CDR3 sequence is 15 residues long. CDR3 DNA: TGTGCCAGCTCACCGGGAGCGGAGGTAAAAGAGACCCAGTACTTC. It specifies CASSPGAEVKETQYF.

The chain has TRBV9 and TRBJ2-5; unclear D gene. V shed 0 bases and J shed 7 bases, with 10 bases lying between them. Looked up from germline, CDR1 is SGDLS and CDR2 is YYNGEE. The CDR3 extends over 13 amino acids. The CDR3 coding sequence is TGTGCCAGCAGCGTAGTTGGAGATGGGACCCAGTACTTC. Its translation is CASSVVGDGTQYF.

This clonotype was observed a few times. V gene TRBV29-1 combines with J gene TRBJ1-3, with 7 bases that match TRBD1. CDR3 size: 13 residues. Germline CDR1 SQVTM, CDR2 ANQGSEA. V gave up 6 bases and J gave up 2 bases; unmatched junction bases: 4. DNA for the CDR3: TGCAGCGTCGTGACAGGGCCTGGAAACACCATATATTTT. It translates to CSVVTGPGNTIYF.